The clone carrying this TCR beta chain was detected once. Its antigen is undetermined. A much bigger clone sits one base away, suggesting this may be a read error. The data are from a study of post-analysis software for immune sequencing data. cDNA libraries for TCR beta contained unique molecular identifiers. cDNA molecules numbering about 490,000 came from roughly 1.1 to 9.2 million T cells. TCRdb itself ran the PCR reads through MiXCR, one entry per CDR3 protein. Here the sample spans fewer than 850,000 distinct CDR3 sequences, about 27% being singletons. Study outcomes and limitations: F measure showed strong co-clustering of same-batch samples.

Sequences were obtained from blood. The receptor was isolated from a girl between 10 and 17 years old with multiple sclerosis.

CDR3 sequence reads: CSASGLGSADEQFF. In DNA form, the CDR3 reads TGCAGTGCTAGTGGCCTAGGGTCGGCTGATGAGCAGTTCTTC. V is TRBV20-1 and J is TRBJ2-1; no definite D call. V dropped 3 bases and J dropped 8 bases, with 17 bases sitting between them. The CDR3 is 14 amino acids. Germline V gene sequence: CDR1 DFQATT, CDR2 SNEGSKA (reference sequence).